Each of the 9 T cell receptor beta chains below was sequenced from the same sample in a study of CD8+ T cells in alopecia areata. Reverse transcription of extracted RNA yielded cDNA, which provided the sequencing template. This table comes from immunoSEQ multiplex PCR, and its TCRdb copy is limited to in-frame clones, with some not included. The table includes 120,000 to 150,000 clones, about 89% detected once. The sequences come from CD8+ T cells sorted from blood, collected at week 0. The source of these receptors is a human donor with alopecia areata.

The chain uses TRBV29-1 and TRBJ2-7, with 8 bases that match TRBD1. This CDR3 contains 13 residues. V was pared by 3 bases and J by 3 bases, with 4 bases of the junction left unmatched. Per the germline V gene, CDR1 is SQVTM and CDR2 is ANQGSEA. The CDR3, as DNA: TGCAGCGTTGAGGAGGACAGGGACTACGAGCAGTACTTC. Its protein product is CSVEEDRDYEQYF.

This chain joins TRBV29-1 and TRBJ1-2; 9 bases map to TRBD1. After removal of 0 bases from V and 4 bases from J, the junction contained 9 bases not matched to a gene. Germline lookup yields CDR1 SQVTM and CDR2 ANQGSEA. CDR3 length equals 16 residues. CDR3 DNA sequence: TGCAGCGTTGAAGACAGGACGACAGGGGGTATCTATGGCTACACCTTC. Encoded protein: CSVEDRTTGGIYGYTF.

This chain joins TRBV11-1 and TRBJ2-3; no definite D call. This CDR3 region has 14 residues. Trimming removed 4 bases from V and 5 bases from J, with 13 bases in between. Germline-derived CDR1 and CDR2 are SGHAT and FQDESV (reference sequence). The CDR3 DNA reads TGTGCCAGCAGCTCCATCCGTGGGGAAGATACGCAGTATTTT. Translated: CASSSIRGEDTQYF.

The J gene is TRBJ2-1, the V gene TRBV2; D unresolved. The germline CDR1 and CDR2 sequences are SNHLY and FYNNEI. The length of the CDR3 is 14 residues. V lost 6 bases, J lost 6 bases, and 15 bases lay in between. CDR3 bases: TGTGCCAGCAGAGTGTTGATCAGGCGCAATGAGCAGTTCTTC. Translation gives CASRVLIRRNEQFF.

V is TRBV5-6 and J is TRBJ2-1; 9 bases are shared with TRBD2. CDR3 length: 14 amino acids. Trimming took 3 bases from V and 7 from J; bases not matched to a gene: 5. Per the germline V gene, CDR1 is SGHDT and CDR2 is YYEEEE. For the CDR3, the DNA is TGTGCCAGCAGCTGGGGGACTAGCTATAATGAGCAGTTCTTC. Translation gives CASSWGTSYNEQFF.

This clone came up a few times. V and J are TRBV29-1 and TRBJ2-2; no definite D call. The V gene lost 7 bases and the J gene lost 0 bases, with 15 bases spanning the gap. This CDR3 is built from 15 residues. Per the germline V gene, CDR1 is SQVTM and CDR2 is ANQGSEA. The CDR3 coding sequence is TGCAGCGCCACTCTGGCAGGTTCGAACACCGGGGAGCTGTTTTTT. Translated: CSATLAGSNTGELFF.

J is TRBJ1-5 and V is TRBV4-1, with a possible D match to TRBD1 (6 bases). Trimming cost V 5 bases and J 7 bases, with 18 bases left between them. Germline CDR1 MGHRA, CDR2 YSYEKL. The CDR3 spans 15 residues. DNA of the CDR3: TGCGCCAGCAGCGCTCACCGGGACATTTCCCAGCCCCAGCATTTT. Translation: CASSAHRDISQPQHF.

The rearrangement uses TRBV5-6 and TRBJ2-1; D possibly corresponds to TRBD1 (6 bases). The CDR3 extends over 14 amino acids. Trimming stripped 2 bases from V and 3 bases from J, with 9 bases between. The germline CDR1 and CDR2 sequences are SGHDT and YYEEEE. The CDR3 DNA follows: TGTGCCAGCAGCTTAAGGACAGACTACAATGAGCAGTTCTTC. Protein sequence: CASSLRTDYNEQFF.

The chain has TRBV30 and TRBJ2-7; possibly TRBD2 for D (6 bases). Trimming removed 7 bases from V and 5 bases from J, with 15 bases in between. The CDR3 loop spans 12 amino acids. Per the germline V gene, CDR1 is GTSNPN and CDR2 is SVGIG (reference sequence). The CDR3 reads CASGRRRDEQYF. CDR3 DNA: TGTGCCTCGGGACGGCGGAGGGACGAGCAGTACTTC.